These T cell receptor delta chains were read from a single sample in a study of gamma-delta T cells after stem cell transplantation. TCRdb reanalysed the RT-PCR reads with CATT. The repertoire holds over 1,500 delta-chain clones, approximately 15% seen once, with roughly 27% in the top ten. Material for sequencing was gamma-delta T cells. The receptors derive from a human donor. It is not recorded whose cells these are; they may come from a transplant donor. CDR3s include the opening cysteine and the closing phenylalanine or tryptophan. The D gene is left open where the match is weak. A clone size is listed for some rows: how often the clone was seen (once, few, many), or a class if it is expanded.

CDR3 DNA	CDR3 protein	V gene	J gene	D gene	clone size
TGTGCCTGTGACACCTTATTTCGACTGGGGGATTCGGGGTTGGGCACCGATAAACTCATCTTT	CACDTLFRLGDSGLGTDKLIF	TRDV2	TRDJ1	TRDD3	.
TGTGCCTGTGACACCGTGCCTACAACCGTACTGGGGGATTTGAGCACCGATAAACTCATCTTT	CACDTVPTTVLGDLSTDKLIF	TRDV2	TRDJ1	TRDD3	large
TGTGCCTGTGACACCATGGCCCCGGGCACCGATAAACTCATCTTT	CACDTMAPGTDKLIF	TRDV2	TRDJ1	.	large
TGTGCCTGTGACACCATTGAGGGGATATTTTCCGATAAACTCATCTTT	CACDTIEGIFSDKLIF	TRDV2	TRDJ1	TRDD3	few
TGTGCCTGTGACGTACTGGGGGATATAATTGCCGATAAACTCATCTTT	CACDVLGDIIADKLIF	TRDV2	TRDJ1	TRDD3	.
TGTGCCTGTGACACGGTGTCAGAGCTTCACACCGATAAACTCATCTTT	CACDTVSELHTDKLIF	TRDV2	TRDJ1	.	large
TGTGCCTGTGACAGTCTGGGGGGTCCGGAGTACACCGATAAACTCATCTTT	CACDSLGGPEYTDKLIF	TRDV2	TRDJ1	TRDD3	few
TGTGCCTGTGACACCCTCGGGGGCCCCAGTGGACTCATCTTT	CACDTLGGPSGLIF	TRDV2	TRDJ1	.	few
TGTGCCTGTGACACGATGGGGGATTCTCCGTTCTCCGATAAACTCATCTTT	CACDTMGDSPFSDKLIF	TRDV2	TRDJ1	TRDD3	few
TGTGCCTGTGACACGCTTGGGATACATACTCCCGGAGATACCGATAAACTCATCTTT	CACDTLGIHTPGDTDKLIF	TRDV2	TRDJ1	TRDD3	few
TGTGCCTGTGACGTACTGGGGGATAAAGCACAACTCTTCTTC	CACDVLGDKAQLFF	TRDV2	TRDJ2	TRDD3	.
TGTGCCTGTGACACCGTTGGGGGATACACCGATAAACTCATCTTT	CACDTVGGYTDKLIF	TRDV2	TRDJ1	TRDD3	.
TGTGCCTCCGAGGAGGTTCCCCCAGACCCCCGGGACACCCGACAGATGTTTTTC	CASEEVPPDPRDTRQMFF	TRDV2	TRDJ3	.	medium-sized
TGTGCCTGTGACACGATTATGGGGGATATCGGTCTCTCCTGGGACACCCGACAGATGTTTTTC	CACDTIMGDIGLSWDTRQMFF	TRDV2	TRDJ3	TRDD3	medium-sized
TGTGCCTGTGACTCCACCGAAGCCGTTTGGGACACCCGACAGATGTTTTTC	CACDSTEAVWDTRQMFF	TRDV2	TRDJ3	.	few
TGTGCCTGTGACCTTGTTCCTACCGTGGATACGGACACCGATAAACTCATCTTT	CACDLVPTVDTDTDKLIF	TRDV2	TRDJ1	.	few
TGTGCCTGTGACACCGCGTCGTATGGGGGATACGATTCCTGGGACACCCGACAGATGTTTTTC	CACDTASYGGYDSWDTRQMFF	TRDV2	TRDJ3	TRDD3	large
TGTGCCTGTGACACCCTAGAATCTGGGGGACCCTCTAGCTCCGATAAACTCATCTTT	CACDTLESGGPSSSDKLIF	TRDV2	TRDJ1	TRDD3	few
TGTGCCTGTGACACCGTGTCGTCGACTGGGGGGCCCGGGCTCATCTTT	CACDTVSSTGGPGLIF	TRDV2	TRDJ1	TRDD3	.
TGTGCCTGTGACACCGTACTGGGGGATACGAGCTCCTGGGACACCCGACAGATGTTTTTC	CACDTVLGDTSSWDTRQMFF	TRDV2	TRDJ3	TRDD3	large
TGTGCCTGTGACAAACTGGGGGAAAAGTACACCGATAAACTCATCTTT	CACDKLGEKYTDKLIF	TRDV2	TRDJ1	TRDD3	few
TGTGCCTGTGACCCACTGGGGGACCTCGATAAACTCATCTTT	CACDPLGDLDKLIF	TRDV2	TRDJ1	TRDD3	few
TGTGCCTGTGACACCATGGCTCAAGTGGCTGGGGGCCAAATTCTCATCTTT	CACDTMAQVAGGQILIF	TRDV2	TRDJ1	TRDD3	.
TGTGCCTGTGACACCGCCGAATACACCGATAAACTCATCTTT	CACDTAEYTDKLIF	TRDV2	TRDJ1	.	few
TGTGCCTGTGACCTACTCTCCTGGGACACCCGACAGATGTTTTTC	CACDLLSWDTRQMFF	TRDV2	TRDJ3	.	.
TGTGCCTGTGACTCCATTCCTACTCTGGTGGATACGCGGAGCTCCTGGGACACCCGACAGATGTTTTTC	CACDSIPTLVDTRSSWDTRQMFF	TRDV2	TRDJ3	.	.
TGTGCCTGTGACACCGTGAAGGGGAGTACTGGGGGATACGATGACACCGATAAACTCATCTTT	CACDTVKGSTGGYDDTDKLIF	TRDV2	TRDJ1	TRDD3	.
TGTGCCTGTGACCTACTGGGGACCACAAACACCGATAAACTCATCTTT	CACDLLGTTNTDKLIF	TRDV2	TRDJ1	TRDD3	.
TGTGCCTGTGACCCATTACTGGGGGATACGCGAGTCCCCGATAAACTCATCTTT	CACDPLLGDTRVPDKLIF	TRDV2	TRDJ1	TRDD3	.
TGTGCCTGTGACACCCTGGGGGGGGGGTCAGACACCGATAAACTCATCTTT	CACDTLGGGSDTDKLIF	TRDV2	TRDJ1	TRDD3	.
TGTGCCTGTGACGGGCTGGGGGACCACACCGATAAACTCATCTTT	CACDGLGDHTDKLIF	TRDV2	TRDJ1	TRDD3	medium-sized
TGTGCCTGTGACACTCTGGGGGAACACACCGATAAACTCATCTTT	CACDTLGEHTDKLIF	TRDV2	TRDJ1	TRDD3	medium-sized
TGTGCCTGTGACACCCTGGGGGGGCCCGATAAACTCATCTTT	CACDTLGGPDKLIF	TRDV2	TRDJ1	TRDD3	.
TGTGCCTGTGATGTACTGGGGGAAGGAAGCTCCTGGGACACCCGACAGATGTTTTTC	CACDVLGEGSSWDTRQMFF	TRDV2	TRDJ3	TRDD3	.
TGTGCCTGTGACAGCCTACTGGGGGATACTCGAATCTCCTGGGACACCCGACAGATGTTTTTC	CACDSLLGDTRISWDTRQMFF	TRDV2	TRDJ3	TRDD3	.
TGTGCCTGTGACACCGTAGCGGGGGAAACTCGCCAGTACACCGATAAACTCATCTTT	CACDTVAGETRQYTDKLIF	TRDV2	TRDJ1	.	.
TGTGCTCTTGGGGAGCCTACCGCCCTACTGGGGGACGACGGATTGTACACCGATAAACTCATCTTT	CALGEPTALLGDDGLYTDKLIF	TRDV1	TRDJ1	TRDD3	.
TGTGCCTGTGACACCGTTGTCGGATACGGGTTCACCGATAAACTCATCTTT	CACDTVVGYGFTDKLIF	TRDV2	TRDJ1	TRDD3	few
TGTGCCTGTGACATGTTAAGGGGATCATCGTACACCGATAAACTCATCTTT	CACDMLRGSSYTDKLIF	TRDV2	TRDJ1	.	large
TGTGCCTGTGACCCTTTACTGGGGGTCGCGAAGTACACCGATAAACTCATCTTT	CACDPLLGVAKYTDKLIF	TRDV2	TRDJ1	TRDD3	.
TGTGCCTGTGACCTACTGGGGGATACCGACACCGATAAACTCATCTTT	CACDLLGDTDTDKLIF	TRDV2	TRDJ1	TRDD3	few
TGTGCCTGTGGCACGTGGGCTCCTACTGGGGGATACAGTATCGATAAACTCATCTTT	CACGTWAPTGGYSIDKLIF	TRDV2	TRDJ1	TRDD3	few
TGTGCCTGTGACACCGTCCCGTCCCACACCGATAAACTCATCTTT	CACDTVPSHTDKLIF	TRDV2	TRDJ1	.	few
TGTGCCTGTGACGCCCTACTGGGGGCCACCCACACCGATAAACTCATCTTT	CACDALLGATHTDKLIF	TRDV2	TRDJ1	TRDD3	.
TGTGCCTGTGACGCCTGGGGACGAGCGGGCACCGATAAACTCATCTTT	CACDAWGRAGTDKLIF	TRDV2	TRDJ1	.	few
TGTGCCTGTGACACCCTAACTGGGGGATACGCGAACACCGATAAACTCATCTTT	CACDTLTGGYANTDKLIF	TRDV2	TRDJ1	TRDD3	few
TGTGCCTGTGTTCCACTGGGGCCCCACACCGATAAACTCATCTTT	CACVPLGPHTDKLIF	TRDV2	TRDJ1	TRDD3	.